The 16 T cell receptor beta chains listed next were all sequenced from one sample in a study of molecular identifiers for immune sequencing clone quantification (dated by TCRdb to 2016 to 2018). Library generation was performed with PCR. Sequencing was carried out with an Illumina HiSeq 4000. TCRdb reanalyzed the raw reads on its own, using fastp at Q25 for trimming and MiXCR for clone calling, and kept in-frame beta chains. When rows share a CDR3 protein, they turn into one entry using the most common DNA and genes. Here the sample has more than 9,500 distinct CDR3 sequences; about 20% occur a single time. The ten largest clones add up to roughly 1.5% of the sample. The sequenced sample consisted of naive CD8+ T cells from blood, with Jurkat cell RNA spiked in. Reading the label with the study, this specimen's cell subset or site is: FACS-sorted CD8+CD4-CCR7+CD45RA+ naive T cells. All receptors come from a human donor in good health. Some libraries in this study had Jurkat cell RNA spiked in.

The CDR3 reads CASSYVGQNTGELFF. The CDR3 coding sequence is TGTGCCAGCAGTTACGTCGGGCAGAACACCGGGGAGCTGTTTTTT. The chain carries TRBV6-2 or TRBV6-3 and TRBJ2-2; D uncertain. V shed 2 bases and J shed 1 base, with 8 bases lying between them. The V gene's germline CDR1 is MNHEY and CDR2 SVGEGT. The CDR3 loop spans 15 amino acids.

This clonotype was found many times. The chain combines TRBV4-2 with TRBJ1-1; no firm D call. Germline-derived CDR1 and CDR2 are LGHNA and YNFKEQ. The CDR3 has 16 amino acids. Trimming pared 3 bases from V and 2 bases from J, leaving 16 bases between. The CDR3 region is CASSQALGTLNTEAFF. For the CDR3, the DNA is TGTGCCAGCAGCCAGGCCCTCGGAACCCTCAACACTGAAGCTTTCTTT.

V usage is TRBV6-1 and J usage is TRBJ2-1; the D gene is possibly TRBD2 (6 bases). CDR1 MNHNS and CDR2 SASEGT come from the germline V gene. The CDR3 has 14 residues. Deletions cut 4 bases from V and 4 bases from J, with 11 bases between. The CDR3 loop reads CASSAGLDYNEQFF. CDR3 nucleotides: TGTGCCAGCAGTGCGGGACTCGATTACAATGAGCAGTTCTTC.

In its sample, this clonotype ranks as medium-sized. The CDR3 spells CASSSGQPYEQYF. The CDR3 DNA is TGCGCCAGCAGCTCGGGACAGCCCTACGAGCAGTACTTC. V and J are TRBV4-3 and TRBJ2-7; 7 positions agree with TRBD1. This CDR3 is 13 amino acids long. Germline CDR1 LGHNA, CDR2 YSLEER. Trimming cost V 5 bases and J 2 bases; bases outside gene matches: 3.

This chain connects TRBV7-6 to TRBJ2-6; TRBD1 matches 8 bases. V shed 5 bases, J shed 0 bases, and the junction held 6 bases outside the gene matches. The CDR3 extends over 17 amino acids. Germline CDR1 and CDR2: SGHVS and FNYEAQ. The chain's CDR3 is CASSQVDRVSGANVLTF. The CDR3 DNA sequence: TGTGCCAGCAGCCAGGTGGACAGGGTCTCTGGGGCCAACGTCCTGACTTTC. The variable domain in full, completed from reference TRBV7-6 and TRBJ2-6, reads GAGVSQSPRYKVTKRGQDVALRCDPISGHVSLYWYRQALGQGPEFLTYFNYEAQQDKSGLPNDRFSAERPEGSISTLTIQRTEQRDSAMYRCASSQVDRVSGANVLTFGAGSRLTVL.

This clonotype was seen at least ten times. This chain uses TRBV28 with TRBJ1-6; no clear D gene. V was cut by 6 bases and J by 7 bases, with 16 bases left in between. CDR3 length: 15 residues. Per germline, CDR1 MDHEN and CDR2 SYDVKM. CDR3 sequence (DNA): TGTGCCAGCAGCCCCTTTGGGGATTGGAATTCACCCCTCCACTTT. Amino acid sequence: CASSPFGDWNSPLHF.

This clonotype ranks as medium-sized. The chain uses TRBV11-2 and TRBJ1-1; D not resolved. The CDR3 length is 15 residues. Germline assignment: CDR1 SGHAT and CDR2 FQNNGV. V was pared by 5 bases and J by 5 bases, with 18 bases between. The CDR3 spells CASSLSGEVRTEAFF. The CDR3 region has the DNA TGTGCCAGCAGCCTCTCCGGGGAGGTTAGGACTGAAGCTTTCTTT.

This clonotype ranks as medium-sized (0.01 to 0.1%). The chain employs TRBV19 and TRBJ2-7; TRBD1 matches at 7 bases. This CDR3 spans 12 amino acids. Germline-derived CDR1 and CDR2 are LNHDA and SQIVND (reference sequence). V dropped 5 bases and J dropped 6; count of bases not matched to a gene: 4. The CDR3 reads CASSFTGVEQYF. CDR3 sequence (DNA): TGTGCCAGTAGTTTTACAGGGGTCGAGCAGTACTTC.

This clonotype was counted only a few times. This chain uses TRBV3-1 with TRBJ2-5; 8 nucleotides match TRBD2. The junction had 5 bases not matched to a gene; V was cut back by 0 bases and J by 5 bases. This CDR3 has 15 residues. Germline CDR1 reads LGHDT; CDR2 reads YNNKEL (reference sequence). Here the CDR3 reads CASSQDGASGETQYF. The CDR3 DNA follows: TGTGCCAGCAGCCAAGATGGGGCTAGCGGGGAGACCCAGTACTTC.

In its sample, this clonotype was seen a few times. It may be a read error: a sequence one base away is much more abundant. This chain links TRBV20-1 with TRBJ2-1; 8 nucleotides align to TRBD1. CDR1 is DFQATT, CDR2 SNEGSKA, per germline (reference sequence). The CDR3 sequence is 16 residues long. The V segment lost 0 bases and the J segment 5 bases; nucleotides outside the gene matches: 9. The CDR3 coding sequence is TGCAGTGCTAGAGACGAGGACAGGGCGGCCAACAATGAGCAGTTCTTC. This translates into CSARDEDRAANNEQFF.

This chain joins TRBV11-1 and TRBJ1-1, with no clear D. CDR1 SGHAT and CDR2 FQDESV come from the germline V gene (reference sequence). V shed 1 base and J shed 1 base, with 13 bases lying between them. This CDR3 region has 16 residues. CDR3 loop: CASSLGVSAGNTEAFF. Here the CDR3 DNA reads TGTGCCAGCAGCTTAGGGGTGTCGGCGGGGAACACTGAAGCTTTCTTT. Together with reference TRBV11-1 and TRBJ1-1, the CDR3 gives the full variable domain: EAEVAQSPRYKITEKSQAVAFWCDPISGHATLYWYRQILGQGPELLVQFQDESVVDDSQLPKDRFSAERLKGVDSTLKIQPAELGDSAMYLCASSLGVSAGNTEAFFGQGTRLTVV.

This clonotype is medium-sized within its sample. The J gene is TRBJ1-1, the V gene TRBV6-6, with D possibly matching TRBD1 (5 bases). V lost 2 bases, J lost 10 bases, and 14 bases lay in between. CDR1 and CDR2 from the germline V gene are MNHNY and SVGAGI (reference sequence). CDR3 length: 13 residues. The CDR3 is CASSYNSGAAAFF. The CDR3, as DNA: TGTGCCAGCAGTTACAATTCTGGGGCGGCAGCTTTCTTT.

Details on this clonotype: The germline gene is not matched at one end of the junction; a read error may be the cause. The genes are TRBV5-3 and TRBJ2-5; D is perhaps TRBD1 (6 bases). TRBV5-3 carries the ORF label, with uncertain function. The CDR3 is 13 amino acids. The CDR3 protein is CASSFADEGAQYF. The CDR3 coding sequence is TGTGCCAGCAGCTTCGCGGATGAGGGGGCCCAGTACTTC.

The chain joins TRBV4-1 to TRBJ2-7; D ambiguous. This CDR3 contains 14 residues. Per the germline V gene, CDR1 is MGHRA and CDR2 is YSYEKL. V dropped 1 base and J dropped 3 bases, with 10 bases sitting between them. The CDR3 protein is CASSQVEADYEQYF. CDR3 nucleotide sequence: TGCGCCAGCAGCCAAGTAGAGGCTGACTACGAGCAGTACTTC.

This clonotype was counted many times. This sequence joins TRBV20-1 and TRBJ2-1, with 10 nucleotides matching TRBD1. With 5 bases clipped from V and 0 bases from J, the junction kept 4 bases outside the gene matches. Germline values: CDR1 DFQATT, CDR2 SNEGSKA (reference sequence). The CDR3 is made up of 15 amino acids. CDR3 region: CSAPGTGVSYNEQFF. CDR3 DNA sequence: TGCAGTGCTCCCGGGACAGGGGTCTCCTACAATGAGCAGTTCTTC.

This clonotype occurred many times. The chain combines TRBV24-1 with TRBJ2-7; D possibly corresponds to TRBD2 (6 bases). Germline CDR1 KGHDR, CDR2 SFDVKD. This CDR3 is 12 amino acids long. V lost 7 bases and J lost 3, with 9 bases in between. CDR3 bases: TGTGCCACCAGCCTCGGGGGCTACGAGCAGTACTTC. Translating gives CATSLGGYEQYF.